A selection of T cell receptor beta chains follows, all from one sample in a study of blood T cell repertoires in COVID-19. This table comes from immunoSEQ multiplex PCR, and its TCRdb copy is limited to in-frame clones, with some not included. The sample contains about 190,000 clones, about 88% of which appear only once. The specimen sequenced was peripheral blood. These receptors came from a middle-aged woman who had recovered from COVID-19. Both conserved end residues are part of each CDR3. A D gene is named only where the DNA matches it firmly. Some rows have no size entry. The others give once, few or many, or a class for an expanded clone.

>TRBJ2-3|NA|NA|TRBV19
CASSIDLSDTQYF
TGTGCCAGTAGTATAGATCTATCAGATACGCAGTATTTT
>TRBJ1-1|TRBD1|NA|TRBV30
CAWSLTGQATEAFF
TGTGCCTGGAGTTTAACAGGACAGGCCACTGAAGCTTTCTTT
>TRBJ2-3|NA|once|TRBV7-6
CASSSELRGGTDTQYF
TGTGCCAGCAGCTCGGAGCTCCGCGGGGGCACAGATACGCAGTATTTT
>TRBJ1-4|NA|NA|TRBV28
CASETGRGKKLFF
TGTGCCAGTGAGACCGGGCGAGGGAAAAAACTGTTTTTT
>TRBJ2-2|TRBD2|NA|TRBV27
CASSLWGSGSTGELFF
TGTGCCAGCAGTTTATGGGGTAGCGGGAGCACCGGGGAGCTGTTTTTT
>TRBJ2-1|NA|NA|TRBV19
CATVNGGSEQFF
TGTGCCACCGTAAATGGAGGGAGTGAGCAGTTCTTC
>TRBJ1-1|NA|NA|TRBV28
CASRDADSWNTEAFF
TGTGCCAGCAGGGACGCGGACAGCTGGAACACTGAAGCTTTCTTT
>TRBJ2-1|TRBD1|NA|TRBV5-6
CASSSRTGGTYNEQFF
TGTGCCAGCAGCTCCCGGACAGGGGGGACCTACAATGAGCAGTTCTTC
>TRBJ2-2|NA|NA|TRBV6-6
CASSYPTSGAGELFF
TGTGCCAGCAGTTACCCGACTAGTGGGGCCGGGGAGCTGTTTTTT
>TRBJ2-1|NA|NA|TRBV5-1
CASSTTGNEQFF
TGCGCCAGCAGCACAACGGGGAATGAGCAGTTCTTC
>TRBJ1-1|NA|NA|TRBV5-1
CASRRTDTEAFF
TGCGCCAGCAGGAGAACAGATACTGAAGCTTTCTTT
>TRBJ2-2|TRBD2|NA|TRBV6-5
CASIYQWGGTGELFF
TGTGCCAGCATATATCAGTGGGGGGGCACCGGGGAGCTGTTTTTT
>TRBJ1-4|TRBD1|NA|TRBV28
CASVTGSEKLFF
TGTGCCAGCGTGACAGGGAGTGAAAAACTGTTTTTT
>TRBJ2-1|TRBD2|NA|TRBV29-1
CSVRKRERDNEQFF
TGCAGCGTTAGGAAGCGGGAACGGGACAATGAGCAGTTCTTC
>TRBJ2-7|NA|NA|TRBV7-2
CASSLVRGATDEQYF
TGTGCCAGCAGCTTAGTCAGGGGCGCTACTGACGAGCAGTACTTC
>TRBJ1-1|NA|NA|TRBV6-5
CASSKAGNTEAFF
TGTGCCAGCAGCAAGGCGGGGAACACTGAAGCTTTCTTT
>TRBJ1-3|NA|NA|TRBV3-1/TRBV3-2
CASSPQIQVGNTIYF
TGTGCCAGCAGCCCCCAAATACAGGTTGGAAACACCATATATTTT
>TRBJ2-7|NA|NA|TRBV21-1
CASSKQPPGLAESGAYEQYF
TGTGCCAGCAGCAAACAACCTCCGGGACTAGCGGAATCGGGGGCCTACGAGCAGTACTTC
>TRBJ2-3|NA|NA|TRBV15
CATRGGTDTQYF
TGTGCCACCAGAGGGGGCACAGATACGCAGTATTTT
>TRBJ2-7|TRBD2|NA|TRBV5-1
CASSTLPAGAGYEQYF
TGCGCCAGCAGCACCCTCCCAGCGGGAGCGGGGTACGAGCAGTACTTC
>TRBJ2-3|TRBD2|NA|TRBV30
CACGRGADTQYF
TGTGCCTGTGGGCGGGGGGCAGATACGCAGTATTTT
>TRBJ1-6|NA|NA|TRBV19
CATGEGAYNSPLHF
TGTGCCACCGGGGAGGGGGCCTATAATTCACCCCTCCACTTT
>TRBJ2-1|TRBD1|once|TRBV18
CASSPPSAEGAEQFF
TGTGCCAGCTCACCACCGTCCGCCGAGGGGGCTGAGCAGTTCTTC
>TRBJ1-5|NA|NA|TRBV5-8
CASSLARVGNQPQHF
TGTGCCAGCAGCTTGGCCAGGGTCGGGAATCAGCCCCAGCATTTT
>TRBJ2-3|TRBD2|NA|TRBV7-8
CASSFSSGRAPDTQYF
TGTGCCAGCAGCTTCTCTAGCGGGAGGGCTCCAGATACGCAGTATTTT
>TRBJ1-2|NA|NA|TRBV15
CATSGQGFDGYTF
TGTGCCACCAGCGGCCAGGGCTTTGATGGCTACACCTTC